Below, 15 T cell receptor beta chains from the same sample are listed, as sequenced in a study of blood T cell repertoires in COVID-19. Assay: immunoSEQ multiplex PCR; the TCRdb copy retains only in-frame clones and omits some. The sample has 25,000 to 30,000 clones, 85% to 90% seen once; the top ten hold around 25%. Specimen: peripheral blood. The receptors originated from a human donor in a cohort sampled during active COVID-19.

The chain uses TRBV7-9 and TRBJ2-1; the D gene is possibly TRBD1 (6 bases). Trimming removed 8 bases from V and 8 bases from J, with 28 bases in between. The V gene's germline CDR1 is SEHNR and CDR2 FQNEAQ (reference sequence). This CDR3 has 17 amino acids. CDR3 loop: CASAGPHLDSELYEQFF. The CDR3 DNA is TGTGCCAGCGCCGGCCCCCATTTGGACAGCGAGCTCTATGAGCAGTTCTTC.

This clone has only a few counts. CDR3 DNA sequence: TGTGCCAGCTCACCCTCCCGGGACAGGGTAACTGAAGCTTTCTTT. Protein product: CASSPSRDRVTEAFF. V and J are TRBV18 and TRBJ1-1; 9 bases are shared with TRBD1. The CDR3 is 15 residues long. Germline CDR1 and CDR2: KGHSH and LQKENI. V lost 3 bases, J lost 5 bases, and 7 bases stayed unmatched. The complete variable domain, with remaining parts taken from reference TRBV18 and TRBJ1-1, reads NAGVMQNPRHLVRRRGQEARLRCSPMKGHSHVYWYRQLPEEGLKFMVYLQKENIIDESGMPKERFSAEFPKEGPSILRIQQVVRGDSAAYFCASSPSRDRVTEAFFGQGTRLTVV.

This clone was seen only once. The V call is TRBV19, the J call TRBJ2-3; 10 bases are a match to TRBD1. This CDR3 has 15 residues. Trimming cost V 5 bases and J 4 bases; bases outside gene matches: 6. In germline, CDR1 is LNHDA, CDR2 SQIVND (reference sequence). The CDR3 DNA reads as TGTGCCAGTAGTGCGCCCGGGACAGGGGCAGATACGCAGTATTTT. Translation gives CASSAPGTGADTQYF.

The chain carries TRBV7-3 and TRBJ2-3; tentative D call: TRBD2 (6 bases). This CDR3 comprises 13 residues. V was pared by 3 bases and J by 6 bases, with 10 bases between. Looked up from germline, CDR1 is SGHTA and CDR2 is FQGTGA. In nucleotides, the CDR3 is TGTGCCAGCAGCTTCGGTCTAGCGGATACGCAGTATTTT. This sequence encodes CASSFGLADTQYF. Using reference TRBV7-3 and TRBJ2-3 for the parts outside the CDR3, the full variable domain is GAGVSQTPSNKVTEKGKYVELRCDPISGHTALYWYRQSLGQGPEFLIYFQGTGAADDSGLPNDRFFAVRPEGSVSTLKIQRTERGDSAVYLCASSFGLADTQYFGPGTRLTVL.

This chain connects TRBV14 to TRBJ1-1; a possible D gene is TRBD1 (5 bases). This CDR3 has 13 residues. V dropped 4 bases and J dropped 1 base, with 7 bases sitting between them. Per the germline V gene, CDR1 is SGHDN and CDR2 is FVKESK. The CDR3 is CASSRQTNTEAFF. For the CDR3, the DNA is TGTGCCAGCAGCCGACAGACGAACACTGAAGCTTTCTTT.

This chain connects TRBV5-1 to TRBJ1-6; 10 bases line up with TRBD1. Germline CDR1 SGHRS, CDR2 YFSETQ. The CDR3 is made up of 19 amino acids. V was pared by 4 bases and J by 7 bases, with 17 bases of the junction left unmatched. The DNA for the CDR3 is TGCGCCAGCAGCGCTAGGACAGGGGGAATTCGCCTTACCAATTCACCCCTCCACTTT. Translating gives CASSARTGGIRLTNSPLHF.

V gene TRBV4-1 combines with J gene TRBJ2-5; TRBD2 matches 13 bases. The CDR3 runs 18 residues. With V trimmed by 1 base and J by 4 bases, 9 bases remained unmatched. CDR1 and CDR2 (germline): MGHRA, YSYEKL. The CDR3 region is CASSQVSILAGGSETQYF. The CDR3 region has the DNA TGCGCCAGCAGCCAAGTTTCGATACTAGCGGGGGGGTCAGAGACCCAGTACTTC.

CDR3 nucleotide sequence: TGTGCCTGGAGTCGGACAGACACAGATACGCAGTATTTT. Translated, it gives CAWSRTDTDTQYF. V usage is TRBV30 and J usage is TRBJ2-3; tentatively, D is TRBD1 (6 bases). The V end lost 2 bases, the J end lost 2 bases, and 8 bases lay between the germline ends. The CDR3 loop spans 13 amino acids. Germline loops: CDR1 GTSNPN, CDR2 SVGIG (reference sequence).

This rearrangement joins TRBV7-2 to TRBJ2-3, with D possibly TRBD2 on 6 matching bases. The V gene lost 1 base and the J gene lost 1 base, with 12 bases spanning the gap. Germline CDR1 SGHTA, CDR2 FQGNSA. The CDR3 totals 16 residues. Written as DNA, the CDR3 is TGTGCCAGCAGCTTAGTCCCGGGACTTCGCACAGATACGCAGTATTTT. Translation gives CASSLVPGLRTDTQYF.

The sample holds one count of this clone. CDR3 in DNA: TGTGCCAGCAGACGTCCCGGGACAGGGGTTGGTGGCTACACCTTC. Its protein is CASRRPGTGVGGYTF. J is TRBJ1-2 and V is TRBV7-2, with 10 nucleotides matching TRBD1. The CDR3 spans 15 residues. V lost 6 bases, J lost 7 bases, and 11 bases stayed unmatched. Germline CDR1 is SGHTA and CDR2 is FQGNSA.

The chain combines TRBV7-9 with TRBJ2-1; tentatively, D is TRBD2 (5 bases). Germline-derived CDR1 and CDR2 are SEHNR and FQNEAQ (reference sequence). This CDR3 has 11 amino acids. V dropped 5 bases and J dropped 9 bases, with 8 bases sitting between them. DNA of the CDR3: TGTGCCAGCAGCCGAGGGAGTGAGCAGTTCTTC. Its translation: CASSRGSEQFF. Variable domain in full (rest from reference TRBV7-9 and TRBJ2-1): DTGVSQNPRHKITKRGQNVTFRCDPISEHNRLYWYRQTLGQGPEFLTYFQNEAQLEKSRLLSDRFSAERPKGSFSTLEIQRTEQGDSAMYLCASSRGSEQFFGPGTRLTVL.

The rearrangement joins TRBV14 to TRBJ2-7; 8 bases align to TRBD1. Per germline, CDR1 SGHDN and CDR2 FVKESK. The CDR3 consists of 15 residues. Trimming took 2 bases from V and 3 from J; bases not matched to a gene: 6. CDR3 sequence reads: CASSQQGTGGYEQYF. CDR3 bases: TGTGCCAGCAGCCAACAAGGTACAGGGGGCTACGAGCAGTACTTC.

The chain carries TRBV2 and TRBJ2-7; D call uncertain. The CDR3 runs to 12 residues. CDR1 is SNHLY and CDR2 is FYNNEI in the germline V gene. V lost 8 bases, J lost 3 bases, and 11 bases lay in between. The CDR3 sequence: CASGNSRYEQYF. The CDR3 bases are TGTGCCAGCGGTAACAGCCGCTACGAGCAGTACTTC.

The chain carries TRBV5-6 and TRBJ2-7, with D tentatively TRBD2 (5 bases). The CDR3 extends over 14 amino acids. The germline V gene encodes CDR1 SGHDT and CDR2 YYEEEE. With 1 base removed from V and 7 bases from J, the gap between germline ends came to 15 bases. CDR3 nucleotides: TGTGCCAGCAGCTTGACTAGTTCCCTCTGGGAGCAGTACTTC. This encodes CASSLTSSLWEQYF.

The CDR3 spells CASGLGGLSNTEAFF. CDR3 sequence (DNA): TGTGCTAGTGGTTTGGGGGGCTTATCGAACACTGAAGCTTTCTTT. The chain links TRBV12-5 to TRBJ1-1; D possibly corresponds to TRBD1 (5 bases). Germline V CDR1 and CDR2: LGHNT, FRNRAP. The CDR3 sequence is 15 residues long. The V and J ends lost 1 base and 1 base respectively, with 10 bases between them.